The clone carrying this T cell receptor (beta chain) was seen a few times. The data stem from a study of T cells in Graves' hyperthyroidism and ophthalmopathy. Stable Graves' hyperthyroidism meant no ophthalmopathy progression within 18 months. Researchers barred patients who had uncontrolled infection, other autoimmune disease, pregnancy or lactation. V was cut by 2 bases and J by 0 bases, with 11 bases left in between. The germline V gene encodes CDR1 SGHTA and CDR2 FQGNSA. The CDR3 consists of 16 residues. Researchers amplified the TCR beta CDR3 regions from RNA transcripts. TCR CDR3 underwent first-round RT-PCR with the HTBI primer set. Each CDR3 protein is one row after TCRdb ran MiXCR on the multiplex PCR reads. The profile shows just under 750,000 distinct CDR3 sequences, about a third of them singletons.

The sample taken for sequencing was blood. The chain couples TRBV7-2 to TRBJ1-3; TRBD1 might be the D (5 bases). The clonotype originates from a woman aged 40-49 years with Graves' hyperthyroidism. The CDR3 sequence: CASSLTGTRSGNTIYF. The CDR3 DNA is TGTGCCAGCAGCTTAACGGGGACCCGCTCTGGAAACACCATATATTTT.